Presented here are 20 T cell receptor beta chains from one specimen sequenced in a study of blood T cell repertoires in COVID-19. Using immunoSEQ multiplex PCR, the repertoire was profiled, and TCRdb retains in-frame clones only, with some absent. This table has about 100,000 clones, roughly 87% appearing once. Sequenced input: peripheral blood. These receptors all come from a man younger than 45 in a cohort sampled during active COVID-19.

V is TRBV28 and J is TRBJ2-7, with 10 bases aligning to TRBD1. The J segment lost 2 bases and the V segment lost 6 bases, leaving 10 bases of the junction unmatched. This CDR3 is 16 amino acids long. Germline V CDR1 and CDR2: MDHEN, SYDVKM. CDR3 protein: CASRLPGTGVTYEQYF. For the CDR3, the DNA is TGTGCCAGCAGACTTCCCGGGACAGGGGTCACCTACGAGCAGTACTTC.

The chain uses TRBV5-1 and TRBJ2-1; TRBD2 agrees at 14 bases. J lost 3 bases, V lost 4 bases, and 6 bases had no gene match. The CDR3 has 17 amino acids. Per the germline V gene, CDR1 is SGHRS and CDR2 is YFSETQ. DNA for the CDR3: TGCGCCAGCAGCCCCGGGACTAGCGGGGGCCACTACAATGAGCAGTTCTTC. This encodes CASSPGTSGGHYNEQFF.

The chain recombines TRBV9 with TRBJ1-1; 11 bases line up with TRBD1. The V and J ends lost 2 bases and 5 bases, in that order; junction bases with no gene match: 5. This CDR3 is 15 amino acids long. Germline CDR1 and CDR2: SGDLS and YYNGEE. The chain's CDR3 is CASSVWTGGETEAFF. The CDR3 nucleotides read TGTGCCAGCAGCGTGTGGACAGGGGGCGAGACTGAAGCTTTCTTT.

This rearrangement joins TRBV9 to TRBJ2-2; a possible D gene is TRBD1 (5 bases). Germline assignment: CDR1 SGDLS and CDR2 YYNGEE. This CDR3 contains 15 residues. Trimming stripped 1 base from V and 1 base from J, with 8 bases between. The CDR3 region is CASSVLQVNTGELFF. The DNA of the CDR3 is TGTGCCAGCAGCGTATTACAGGTGAACACCGGGGAGCTGTTTTTT.

The V and J genes are TRBV5-1 and TRBJ2-1; tentative D call: TRBD2 (6 bases). The germline V gene has CDR1 SGHRS and CDR2 YFSETQ. This CDR3 has 15 amino acids. Trimming shortened V by 4 bases and J by 4 bases, and 15 bases separated the two germline ends. In DNA, the CDR3 is TGCGCCAGCAGCCCCGGCGGGGTCGCTTACAATGAGCAGTTCTTC. Translating gives CASSPGGVAYNEQFF.

The chain couples TRBV7-8 to TRBJ1-2, with D unclear. Germline V lookup: CDR1 SGHVS, CDR2 FQNEAQ. Trimming pared 5 bases from V and 4 bases from J, leaving 17 bases between. The CDR3 spans 15 residues. CDR3 amino acids: CASSIGGPAAYGYTF. The CDR3 DNA reads as TGTGCCAGCAGCATCGGAGGGCCTGCGGCCTATGGCTACACCTTC.

The chain has TRBV2 and TRBJ2-2; 8 bases fit TRBD1. The CDR3 has 14 residues. V shed 6 bases, J shed 2 bases, and the junction held 2 bases outside the gene matches. Germline CDR1 is SNHLY and CDR2 is FYNNEI. CDR3 sequence reads: CASSGQGNTGELFF. CDR3 DNA sequence: TGTGCCAGCAGCGGACAGGGCAACACCGGGGAGCTGTTTTTT.

This chain connects TRBV28 to TRBJ2-7; 7 bases agree with TRBD1. The V gene's germline CDR1 is MDHEN and CDR2 SYDVKM. The junction had 7 bases not matched to a gene; V was cut back by 5 bases and J by 0 bases. CDR3 size: 15 residues. CDR3 loop: CASSLTGTDSYEQYF. Written as DNA, the CDR3 is TGTGCCAGCAGTCTGACCGGGACAGACTCCTACGAGCAGTACTTC.

The rearrangement links TRBV5-1 to TRBJ2-3; TRBD2 matches 14 bases. Germline CDR1 is SGHRS and CDR2 is YFSETQ. Unmatched junction bases numbered 9, after V lost 4 bases and J lost 5 bases. The CDR3 is 17 amino acids. For the CDR3, the DNA is TGCGCCAGCAGCCCTGGGACTAGCGGGGGCCTAGGAGATACGCAGTATTTT. This translates into CASSPGTSGGLGDTQYF.

The V gene is TRBV7-9, the J gene TRBJ2-3; TRBD2 matches at 11 bases. CDR1 and CDR2 (germline): SEHNR, FQNEAQ (reference sequence). V dropped 6 bases and J dropped 3; count of bases not matched to a gene: 5. There are 15 residues in the CDR3. CDR3: CASSPPSGGTDTQYF. The CDR3 DNA reads TGTGCCAGCAGTCCCCCTAGCGGGGGGACAGATACGCAGTATTTT.

The chain recombines TRBV2 with TRBJ2-7, with unresolved D. CDR3 length: 12 residues. Germline lookup yields CDR1 SNHLY and CDR2 FYNNEI. V lost 4 bases to trimming and J lost 4 bases, with 8 bases between them. CDR3 DNA sequence: TGTGCCAGCAGTGTTAGAACTTACGAGCAGTACTTC. As protein: CASSVRTYEQYF.

The chain uses TRBV2 and TRBJ2-1; D perhaps matches TRBD2 (5 bases). This CDR3 has 14 residues. V dropped 4 bases and J dropped 4 bases, with 11 bases sitting between them. From germline, CDR1 is SNHLY and CDR2 FYNNEI. The CDR3 DNA is TGTGCCAGCAGTGGAGCGGCGGTGTACAATGAGCAGTTCTTC. It specifies CASSGAAVYNEQFF.

The chain links TRBV7-2 to TRBJ2-6; D may be TRBD2 (5 bases). Trimming pared 3 bases from V and 0 bases from J, leaving 15 bases between. The CDR3 sequence is 18 residues long. Germline V gene lookup returns CDR1 SGHTA and CDR2 FQGNSA. CDR3 bases: TGTGCCAGCAGCTTTTACGGCGGGTACTTCTCTGGGGCCAACGTCCTGACTTTC. It yields the protein CASSFYGGYFSGANVLTF.

The chain is built from TRBV7-2 and TRBJ2-1, with D perhaps matching TRBD2 (6 bases). V was clipped by 3 bases and J by 7 bases, with 16 bases between them. The length of the CDR3 is 15 residues. Germline lookup yields CDR1 SGHTA and CDR2 FQGNSA. The CDR3 DNA reads as TGTGCCAGCAGCTTCACCGTAGCGGTTACAAATGAGCAGTTCTTC. It specifies CASSFTVAVTNEQFF.

The CDR3 DNA follows: TGTGCCAGCAGTTTCGCGGGGGGCCCCTACGAGCAGTACTTC. This encodes CASSFAGGPYEQYF. The chain carries TRBV27 and TRBJ2-7, with TRBD2 matching 8 bases. J gave up 2 bases and V 3 bases, and 3 bases lay outside the gene matches. CDR1 is MNHEY, CDR2 SMNVEV, per germline (reference sequence). This CDR3 contains 14 residues.

Only one count was recorded for this clone. J is TRBJ2-3 and V is TRBV7-3; perhaps TRBD1 as D (7 bases). The V end lost 5 bases, the J end lost 0 bases, and 12 bases lay between the germline ends. The V gene's germline CDR1 is SGHTA and CDR2 FQGTGA. CDR3 length: 15 amino acids. The chain's CDR3 is CASSQTGRSTDTQYF. In DNA, the CDR3 is TGTGCCAGCAGCCAGACAGGGAGGAGCACAGATACGCAGTATTTT.

The chain has TRBV21-1 and TRBJ2-3; the table's D call, TRBD1, was not checked against the DNA. TRBV21-1 is a pseudogene. This CDR3 spans 14 amino acids. This chain's CDR3 is CASSTTETTDTQYF. CDR3 nucleotide sequence: TGTGCCAGCAGCACCACAGAGACCACAGATACGCAGTATTTT.

This clone has a single count. The rearrangement links TRBV12-3 or TRBV12-4 to TRBJ2-2; D ambiguous. The CDR3 is made up of 12 amino acids. Trimming removed 4 bases from V and 4 bases from J, with 4 bases in between. CDR3 in DNA: TGTGCCAGCAGTTGGAGCACCGGGGAGCTGTTTTTT. As protein: CASSWSTGELFF.

The chain has TRBV7-2 and TRBJ1-2; 10 bases match TRBD1. The V gene end was trimmed by 5 bases and the J gene end by 4 bases; junction bases not matched to a gene: 19. Germline CDR1 and CDR2: SGHTA and FQGNSA. This CDR3 is built from 19 residues. CDR3 residues: CASSVKSGTGDYDPYGYTF. For the CDR3, the DNA is TGTGCCAGCAGCGTAAAATCCGGGACAGGGGATTACGACCCCTATGGCTACACCTTC.

V gene TRBV19 combines with J gene TRBJ2-3; D gene uncertain. This CDR3 is built from 13 residues. V lost 8 bases and J lost 0, with 9 bases in between. Germline V gene lookup returns CDR1 LNHDA and CDR2 SQIVND (reference sequence). Written as DNA, the CDR3 is TGTGCCAGTTGTCGCGGTAGCACAGATACGCAGTATTTT. Amino acids: CASCRGSTDTQYF.